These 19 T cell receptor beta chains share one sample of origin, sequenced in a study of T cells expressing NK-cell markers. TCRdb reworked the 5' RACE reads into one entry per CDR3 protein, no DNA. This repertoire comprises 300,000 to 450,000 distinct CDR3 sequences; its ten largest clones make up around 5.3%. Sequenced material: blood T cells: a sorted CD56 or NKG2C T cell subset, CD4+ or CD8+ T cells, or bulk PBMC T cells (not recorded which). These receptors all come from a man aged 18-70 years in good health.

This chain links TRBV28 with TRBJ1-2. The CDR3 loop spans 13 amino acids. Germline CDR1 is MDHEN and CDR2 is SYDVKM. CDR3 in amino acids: CASSLIPNYGYTF.

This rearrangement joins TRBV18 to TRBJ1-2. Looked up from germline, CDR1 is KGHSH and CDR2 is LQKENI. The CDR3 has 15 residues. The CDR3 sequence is CASSRGVSGNYGYTF. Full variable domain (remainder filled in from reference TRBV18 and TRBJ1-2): NAGVMQNPRHLVRRRGQEARLRCSPMKGHSHVYWYRQLPEEGLKFMVYLQKENIIDESGMPKERFSAEFPKEGPSILRIQQVVRGDSAAYFCASSRGVSGNYGYTFGSGTRLTVV.

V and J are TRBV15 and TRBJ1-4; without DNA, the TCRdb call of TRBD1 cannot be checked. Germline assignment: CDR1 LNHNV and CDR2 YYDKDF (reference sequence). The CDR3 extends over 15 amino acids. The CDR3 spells CATSRDGTTNEKLFF.

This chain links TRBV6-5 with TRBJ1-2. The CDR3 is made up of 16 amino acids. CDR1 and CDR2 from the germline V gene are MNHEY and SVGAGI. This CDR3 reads CASSYGPENEPYGYTF.

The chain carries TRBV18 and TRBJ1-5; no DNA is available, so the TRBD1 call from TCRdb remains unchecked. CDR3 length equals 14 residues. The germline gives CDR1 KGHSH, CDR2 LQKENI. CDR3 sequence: CASSPQQGDQPQHF.

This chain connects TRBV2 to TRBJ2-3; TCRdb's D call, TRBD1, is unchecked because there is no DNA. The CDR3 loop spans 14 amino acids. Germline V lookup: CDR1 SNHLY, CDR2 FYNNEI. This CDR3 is CASIRGQWTDTQYF.

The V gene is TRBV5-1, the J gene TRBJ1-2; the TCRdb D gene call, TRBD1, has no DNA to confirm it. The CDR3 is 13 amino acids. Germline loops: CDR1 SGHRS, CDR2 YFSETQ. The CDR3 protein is CASSLTGDYGYTF.

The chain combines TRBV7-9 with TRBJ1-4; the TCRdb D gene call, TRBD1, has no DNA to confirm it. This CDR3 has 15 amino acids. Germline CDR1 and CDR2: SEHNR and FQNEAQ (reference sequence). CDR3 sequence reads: CASSSGDRYNEKLFF.

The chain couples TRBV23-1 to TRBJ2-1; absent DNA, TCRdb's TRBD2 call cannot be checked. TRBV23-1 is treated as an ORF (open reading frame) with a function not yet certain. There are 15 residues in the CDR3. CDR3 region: CASSQGLAGLDEQFF.

The CDR3 loop reads CASSPLGLAGKETQYF. V usage is TRBV6-1 and J usage is TRBJ2-5; TCRdb outputs TRBD2, but without DNA this stays unchecked. The germline V gene encodes CDR1 MNHNS and CDR2 SASEGT. The CDR3 is 16 amino acids.

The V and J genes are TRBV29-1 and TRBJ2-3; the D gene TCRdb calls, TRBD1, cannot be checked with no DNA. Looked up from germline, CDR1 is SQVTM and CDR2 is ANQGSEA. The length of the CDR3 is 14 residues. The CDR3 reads CSVDERGGADTQYF.

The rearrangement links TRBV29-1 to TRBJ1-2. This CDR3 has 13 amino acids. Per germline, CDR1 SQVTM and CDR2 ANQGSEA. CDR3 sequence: CSVGAQTGFGYTF.

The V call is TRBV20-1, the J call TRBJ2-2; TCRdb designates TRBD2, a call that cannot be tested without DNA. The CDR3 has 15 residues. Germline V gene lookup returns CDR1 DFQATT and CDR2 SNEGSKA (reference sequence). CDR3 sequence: CSARSGTTNTGELFF.

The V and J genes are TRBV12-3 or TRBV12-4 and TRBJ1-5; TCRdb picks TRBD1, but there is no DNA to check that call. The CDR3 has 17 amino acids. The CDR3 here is CASSPRGGQALNQPQHF.

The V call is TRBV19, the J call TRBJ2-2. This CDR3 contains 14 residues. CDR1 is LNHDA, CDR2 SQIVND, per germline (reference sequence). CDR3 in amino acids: CASSSIGYAGELFF.

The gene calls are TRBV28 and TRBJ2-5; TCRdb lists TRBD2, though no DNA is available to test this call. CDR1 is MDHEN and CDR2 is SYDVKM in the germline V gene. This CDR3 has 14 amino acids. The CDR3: CASSFLPLRETQYF.

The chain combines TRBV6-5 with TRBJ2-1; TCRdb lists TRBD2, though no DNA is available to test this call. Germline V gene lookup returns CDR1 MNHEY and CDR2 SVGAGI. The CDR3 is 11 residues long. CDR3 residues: CASQRYNEQFF.

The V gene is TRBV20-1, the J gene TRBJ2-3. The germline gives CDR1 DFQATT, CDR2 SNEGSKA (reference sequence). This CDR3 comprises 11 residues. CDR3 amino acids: CSANTLLTQYF.

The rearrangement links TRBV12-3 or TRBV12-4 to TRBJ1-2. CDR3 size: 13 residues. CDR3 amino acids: CASSYGRLYGYTF.